The present TCR beta chain was sequenced within a study of cytomegalovirus exposure and HLA in healthy donors. Sequencing was performed with immunoSEQ multiplex PCR; in TCRdb, only in-frame clones are kept and a portion is missing. The data hold roughly 150,000 clones, with just under 90% observed a single time. V was pared by 8 bases and J by 4 bases, with 9 bases of the junction left unmatched. Germline lookup yields CDR1 MDHEN and CDR2 SYDVKM. The length of the CDR3 is 14 residues. Sequencing was carried out using PBMCs. The chain carries TRBV28 and TRBJ2-3; 7 bases map to TRBD2. The clonotype originates from a woman under 30 in good health and CMV-seropositive. This CDR3 reads CASRRGGPADTQYF. DNA for the CDR3: TGTGCCAGCCGGAGGGGAGGGCCCGCAGATACGCAGTATTTT.